A single sample is the source of the 20 T cell receptor beta chains below, sequenced in a study of Graves' ophthalmopathy and Graves' hyperthyroidism (dated by TCRdb to 2017 to 2018). Sequencing relied on an Illumina HiSeq 2000. TCR beta CDR3 regions were amplified from RNA transcripts for repertoire sequencing. The first round was an RT-PCR using HTBI primers with the Qiagen OneStep RT-PCR kit, and this first round was followed by a second-round multiplex PCR, then size selection and purification. The raw public data were reprocessed by TCRdb itself: fastp quality trimming at Q25, MiXCR clonotype calling, in-frame beta chains only. Rows matching on CDR3 protein sequence are summarized as one entry with the most common DNA and genes. A total of hundreds of thousands of distinct CDR3 sequences appear in this sample, about a fifth of them only once. Around 6.5% of the sample rests with the top ten.

The specimen sequenced was peripheral blood. These TCRs come from a woman aged 18-35 years with stable Graves' hyperthyroidism. Some clones in this sample may be carry-over from other donors' samples. Donor details come from another sample of the same person, matched by shared clones.

This clonotype has only a few counts. The gene calls are TRBV10-3 and TRBJ2-5, with D perhaps matching TRBD1 (6 bases). V was cut by 4 bases and J by 2 bases, with 17 bases left in between. Germline lookup yields CDR1 ENHRY and CDR2 SYGVKD. The CDR3 is made up of 16 amino acids. This CDR3 reads CAISGTGTGVQETQYF. The CDR3 DNA follows: TGTGCCATCAGTGGAACAGGGACCGGCGTTCAAGAGACCCAGTACTTC.

This chain joins TRBV19 and TRBJ2-7, with 7 nucleotides matching TRBD1. The trim removed 5 bases at V and 1 base at J, leaving 5 bases unmatched. CDR3 length: 14 amino acids. Germline values: CDR1 LNHDA, CDR2 SQIVND (reference sequence). The CDR3 bases are TGTGCCAGTAGTTGGGACAGACTTTCCTACGAGCAGTACTTC. Its translation is CASSWDRLSYEQYF.

This clonotype appeared once. The chain employs TRBV24-1 and TRBJ2-3, with 7 positions matching TRBD1. The CDR3 consists of 13 residues. V gave up 8 bases and J gave up 2 bases; unmatched junction bases: 3. Germline V gene sequence: CDR1 KGHDR, CDR2 SFDVKD. CDR3 DNA sequence: TGTGCCACCAAGGACAGGCCCACAGATACGCAGTATTTT. Translating gives CATKDRPTDTQYF.

This chain connects TRBV19 to TRBJ2-2, with TRBD1 as a possible D gene (5 bases). This CDR3 has 17 residues. CDR1 and CDR2 from the germline V gene are LNHDA and SQIVND (reference sequence). The germline V and J ends were trimmed by 5 bases and 5 bases, with 21 bases remaining between them. CDR3 amino acids: CASSPGSTYRRTGELFF. The CDR3 nucleotides read TGTGCCAGTAGTCCAGGGTCTACCTATCGAAGAACCGGGGAGCTGTTTTTT.

Here the CDR3 reads CASTQFRGTGELFF. Here the CDR3 DNA reads TGTGCCAGCACCCAATTCAGGGGCACCGGGGAGCTGTTTTTT. V usage is TRBV12-3 or TRBV12-4 and J usage is TRBJ2-2; D is possibly TRBD1 (6 bases). The CDR3 totals 14 residues. V was pared by 7 bases and J by 4 bases, with 13 bases between.

The sample holds many counts of this clonotype. The chain couples TRBV3-1 to TRBJ1-2; a weak D match, TRBD1 (5 bases). CDR3 length: 17 residues. Germline values: CDR1 LGHDT, CDR2 YNNKEL (reference sequence). Trimming pared 1 base from V and 0 bases from J, leaving 15 bases between. The DNA of the CDR3 is TGTGCCAGCAGCCAAGGGGGGTCAGGGTCACCTAACTATGGCTACACCTTC. This translates into CASSQGGSGSPNYGYTF.

There are many counts of this clonotype. The chain recombines TRBV28 with TRBJ2-5; TRBD2 aligns across 8 bases. After removal of 8 bases from V and 5 bases from J, the junction contained 16 bases not matched to a gene. In germline, CDR1 is MDHEN, CDR2 SYDVKM. This CDR3 comprises 16 residues. CDR3 DNA: TGTGCCAGCTTTCGAGGCGGGAGGAGAGGGGGGGAGACCCAGTACTTC. Its translation: CASFRGGRRGGETQYF.

This clonotype was observed a handful of times. The V gene is TRBV6-1, the J gene TRBJ2-2; D is perhaps TRBD2 (6 bases). Germline lookup yields CDR1 MNHNS and CDR2 SASEGT. Trimming took 7 bases from V and 14 from J, leaving 14 bases between them. The CDR3 runs 11 residues. Here the CDR3 reads CASTEGLGLFF. Here the CDR3 DNA reads TGTGCCAGCACGGAGGGCCTCGGCCTGTTTTTT.

This clonotype showed up many times. The V gene is TRBV12-3 or TRBV12-4, the J gene TRBJ1-1; D call uncertain. There are 14 residues in the CDR3. Trimming took off 2 bases at V and 0 bases at J, with 7 bases between the two ends. The CDR3 here is CASSLQFMNTEAFF. CDR3 DNA sequence: TGTGCCAGCAGTTTACAGTTCATGAACACTGAAGCTTTCTTT.

The genes are TRBV7-9 and TRBJ1-6; 12 bases are a match to TRBD1. Germline V lookup: CDR1 SEHNR, CDR2 FQNEAQ (reference sequence). CDR3 length: 17 amino acids. Trimming cost V 2 bases and J 7 bases; bases outside gene matches: 6. The CDR3: CASSLPGTGGLNSPLHF. CDR3 DNA: TGTGCCAGCAGCTTACCCGGGACAGGGGGCTTAAATTCACCCCTCCACTTT.

This clonotype was picked up many times. This chain connects TRBV6-2 or TRBV6-3 to TRBJ1-5; D remains ambiguous. The V gene's germline CDR1 is MNHEY and CDR2 SVGEGT. This CDR3 is 12 amino acids long. V was trimmed by 7 bases and J by 3 bases, leaving 7 bases between them. CDR3 residues: CASKQHNQPQHF. DNA for the CDR3: TGTGCCAGCAAACAACACAATCAGCCCCAGCATTTT.

This clonotype has just a few counts. The CDR3 region has the DNA TGCAGTGCCACCCGGGGCCCTGGGGCCTCTGGGGCCAACGTCCTGACTTTC. Encoded protein: CSATRGPGASGANVLTF. The chain joins TRBV20-1 to TRBJ2-6; D tentatively fits TRBD1 or TRBD2 (5 bases each). Germline loops: CDR1 DFQATT, CDR2 SNEGSKA (reference sequence). Trimming stripped 6 bases from V and 0 bases from J, with 18 bases between. CDR3 length: 17 residues.

This clonotype was detected once. This chain joins TRBV6-5 and TRBJ1-3; D remains ambiguous. Germline CDR1 MNHEY, CDR2 SVGAGI. The CDR3 has 13 residues. V was trimmed by 0 bases and J by 8 bases, leaving 8 bases between them. The CDR3 here is CASSYSLQDTIYF. CDR3 bases: TGTGCCAGCAGTTACTCGCTCCAGGACACCATATATTTT.

This clonotype was seen at least ten times. The chain employs TRBV30 and TRBJ2-7, with D unresolved. Germline CDR1 and CDR2: GTSNPN and SVGIG (reference sequence). V gave up 7 bases and J gave up 2 bases, with 9 bases separating them. This CDR3 comprises 11 residues. CDR3: CASGPTYEQYF. CDR3 in DNA: TGTGCCTCAGGCCCCACCTACGAGCAGTACTTC. The variable domain in full, with the rest retrieved from reference TRBV30 and TRBJ2-7, is SQTIHQWPATLVQPVGSPLSLECTVEGTSNPNLYWYRQAAGRGLQLLFYSVGIGQISSEVPQNLSASRPQDRQFILSSKKLLLSDSGFYLCASGPTYEQYFGPGTRLTVT.

This clonotype was observed at least ten times. The chain carries TRBV6-1 and TRBJ1-1, with unresolved D. This CDR3 contains 14 residues. The germline V and J ends were trimmed by 4 bases and 2 bases, with 11 bases remaining between them. Looked up from germline, CDR1 is MNHNS and CDR2 is SASEGT. CDR3 residues: CASSGKGFNTEAFF. CDR3 in DNA: TGTGCCAGCAGTGGGAAAGGTTTCAACACTGAAGCTTTCTTT.

This clonotype was seen repeatedly, ten times or more. This sequence joins TRBV29-1 and TRBJ2-5, with unresolved D. The CDR3 has 12 amino acids. Trimming removed 1 base at V and 2 bases at J, with 5 bases between. Germline V gene sequence: CDR1 SQVTM, CDR2 ANQGSEA. The CDR3 DNA follows: TGCAGCGTTGAAGGGGGTCAAGAGACCCAGTACTTC. It yields the protein CSVEGGQETQYF.

This clonotype was seen only a few times. The chain has TRBV11-2 and TRBJ1-2; 7 nucleotides align to TRBD1. The CDR3 consists of 16 residues. Germline loops: CDR1 SGHAT, CDR2 FQNNGV. V trimming: 2 bases; J trimming: 4 bases; junction bases outside the gene matches: 10. CDR3 loop: CASSLRPGTAVYGYTF. The CDR3 nucleotides read TGTGCCAGCAGCTTACGTCCTGGGACAGCGGTCTATGGCTACACCTTC.

This chain links TRBV6-1 with TRBJ2-5; 13 nucleotides line up with TRBD2. The CDR3 is made up of 16 amino acids. CDR1 MNHNS and CDR2 SASEGT come from the germline V gene. J was trimmed by 5 bases and V by 7 bases; bases with no gene match: 10. The CDR3 spells CASTRLAGGVGETQYF. The CDR3, as DNA: TGTGCCAGCACCAGACTAGCGGGGGGAGTGGGGGAGACCCAGTACTTC.

There are many counts of this clonotype. V gene TRBV12-3 or TRBV12-4 combines with J gene TRBJ2-7; 7 bases line up with TRBD2. The CDR3 has 15 residues. Unmatched junction bases numbered 4, after V lost 2 bases and J lost 0 bases. CDR3: CASSLLRGYSYEQYF. Here the CDR3 DNA reads TGTGCCAGCAGTTTATTGCGGGGGTACTCCTACGAGCAGTACTTC.

In its sample, this clonotype was seen many times. V is TRBV19 and J is TRBJ1-1, with D uncertain. The germline CDR1 and CDR2 sequences are LNHDA and SQIVND (reference sequence). Trimming cost V 3 bases and J 11 bases, with 16 bases left between them. The CDR3 totals 13 residues. The CDR3 DNA reads as TGTGCCAGTAGTATGGATCGCTTGGTTGGGGCTTTCTTT. It is translated as CASSMDRLVGAFF.